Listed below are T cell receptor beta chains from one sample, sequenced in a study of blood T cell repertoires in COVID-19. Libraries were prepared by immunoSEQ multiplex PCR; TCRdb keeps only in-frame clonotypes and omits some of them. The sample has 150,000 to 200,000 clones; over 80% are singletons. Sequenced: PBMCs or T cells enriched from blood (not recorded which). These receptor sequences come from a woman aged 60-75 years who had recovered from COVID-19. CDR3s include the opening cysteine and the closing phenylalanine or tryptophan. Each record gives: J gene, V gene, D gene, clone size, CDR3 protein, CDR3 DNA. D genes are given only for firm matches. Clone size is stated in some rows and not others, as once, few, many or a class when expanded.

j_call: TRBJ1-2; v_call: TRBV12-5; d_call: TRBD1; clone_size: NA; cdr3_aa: CASGLEGAYGYTF; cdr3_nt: TGTGCTAGTGGTTTGGAGGGGGCCTATGGCTACACCTTC
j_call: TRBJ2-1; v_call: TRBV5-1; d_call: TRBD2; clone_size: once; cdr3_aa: CASTRGGGSSAGNEQFF; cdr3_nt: TGCGCCAGCACGCGTGGAGGCGGGAGCTCTGCGGGCAATGAGCAGTTCTTC
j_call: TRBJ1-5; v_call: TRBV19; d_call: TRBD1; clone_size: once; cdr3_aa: CASSPTGGQPQHF; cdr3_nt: TGTGCCAGTAGTCCGACAGGGGGTCAGCCCCAGCATTTT
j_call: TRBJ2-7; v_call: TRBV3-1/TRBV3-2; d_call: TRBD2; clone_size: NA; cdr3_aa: CASSPWTSGYEQYF; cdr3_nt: TGTGCCAGCAGCCCCTGGACTAGCGGCTACGAGCAGTACTTC
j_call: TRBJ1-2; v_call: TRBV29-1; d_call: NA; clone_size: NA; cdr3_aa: CSVVGDGYTF; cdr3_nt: TGCAGCGTTGTCGGGGATGGCTACACCTTC
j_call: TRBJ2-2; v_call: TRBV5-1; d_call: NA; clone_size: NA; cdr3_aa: CASSFAGTTGELFF; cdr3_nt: TGCGCCAGCAGCTTCGCGGGGACTACCGGGGAGCTGTTTTTT
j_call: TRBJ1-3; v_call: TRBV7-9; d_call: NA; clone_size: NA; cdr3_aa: CASSPSGVGNTIYF; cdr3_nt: TGTGCCAGCAGCCCCTCGGGGGTTGGAAACACCATATATTTT
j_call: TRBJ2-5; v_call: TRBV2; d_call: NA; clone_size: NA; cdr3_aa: CASEGWETQYF; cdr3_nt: TGTGCCAGTGAGGGATGGGAGACCCAGTACTTC
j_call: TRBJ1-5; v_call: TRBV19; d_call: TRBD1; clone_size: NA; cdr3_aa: CASSAGQGYQPQHF; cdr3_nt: TGTGCCAGTAGTGCCGGACAGGGCTATCAGCCCCAGCATTTT
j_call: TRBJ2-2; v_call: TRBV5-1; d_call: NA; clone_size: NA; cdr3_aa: CASSLLEVGELFF; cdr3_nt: TGCGCCAGCAGCTTGCTGGAGGTCGGGGAGCTGTTTTTT
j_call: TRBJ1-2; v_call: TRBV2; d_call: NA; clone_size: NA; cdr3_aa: CASSEQAGYTF; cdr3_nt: TGTGCCAGCAGTGAACAGGCTGGCTACACCTTC
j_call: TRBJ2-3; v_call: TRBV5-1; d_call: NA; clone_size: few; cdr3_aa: CASSLGQSTDTQYF; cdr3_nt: TGCGCCAGCAGCTTGGGACAGAGCACAGATACGCAGTATTTT
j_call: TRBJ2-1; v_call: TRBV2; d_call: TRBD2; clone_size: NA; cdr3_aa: CASSGELAGGPVNVVQFF; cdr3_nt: TGTGCCAGCAGTGGGGAACTAGCGGGGGGGCCTGTCAATGTCGTGCAGTTCTTC
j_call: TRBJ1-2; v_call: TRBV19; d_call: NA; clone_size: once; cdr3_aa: CASSIVTGGVSHGYTF; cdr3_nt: TGTGCCAGTAGTATCGTTACAGGTGGGGTTTCTCATGGCTACACCTTC
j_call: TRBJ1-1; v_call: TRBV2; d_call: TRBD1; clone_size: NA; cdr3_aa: CASSVNQGVGREAFF; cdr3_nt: TGTGCCAGCAGTGTTAATCAGGGGGTGGGACGGGAAGCTTTCTTT
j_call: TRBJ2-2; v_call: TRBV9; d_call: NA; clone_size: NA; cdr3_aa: CASSASRQGGQANTGELFF; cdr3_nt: TGTGCCAGCAGCGCCTCCCGCCAGGGGGGACAAGCGAACACCGGGGAGCTGTTTTTT
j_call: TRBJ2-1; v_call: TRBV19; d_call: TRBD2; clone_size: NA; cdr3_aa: CASSIGLAGGTNEQFF; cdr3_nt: TGTGCCAGTAGTATTGGCCTAGCGGGAGGGACCAATGAGCAGTTCTTC
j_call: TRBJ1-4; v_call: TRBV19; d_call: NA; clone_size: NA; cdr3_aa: CASKESATNEKLFF; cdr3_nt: TGTGCCAGTAAGGAGTCAGCAACTAATGAAAAACTGTTTTTT
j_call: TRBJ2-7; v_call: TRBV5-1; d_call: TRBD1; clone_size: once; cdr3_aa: CASSLPRTGGPYEQYF; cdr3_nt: TGCGCCAGCAGCCTGCCTAGGACAGGGGGCCCGTACGAGCAGTACTTC
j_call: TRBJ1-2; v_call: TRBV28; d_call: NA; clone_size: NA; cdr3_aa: CASLAGGRGGYTF; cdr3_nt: TGTGCCAGCCTGGCCGGGGGGAGGGGTGGCTACACCTTC
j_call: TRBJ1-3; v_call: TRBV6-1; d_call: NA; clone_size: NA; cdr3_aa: CASSEQGLGNTIYF; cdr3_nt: TGTGCCAGCAGTGAGCAGGGGTTGGGAAACACCATATATTTT
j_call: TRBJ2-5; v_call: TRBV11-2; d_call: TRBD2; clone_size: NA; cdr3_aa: CASSASGRARETQYF; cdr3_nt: TGTGCCAGCAGCGCCAGCGGGAGGGCCAGGGAGACCCAGTACTTC
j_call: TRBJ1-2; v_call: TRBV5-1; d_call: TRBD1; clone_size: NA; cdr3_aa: CASSPDRGTGYTF; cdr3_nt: TGCGCCAGCAGCCCCGACAGGGGAACTGGCTACACCTTC
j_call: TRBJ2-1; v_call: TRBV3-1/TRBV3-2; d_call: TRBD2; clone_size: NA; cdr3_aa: CASSQDKEAGAGNEQFF; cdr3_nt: TGTGCCAGCAGCCAAGACAAGGAAGCGGGAGCGGGCAATGAGCAGTTCTTC
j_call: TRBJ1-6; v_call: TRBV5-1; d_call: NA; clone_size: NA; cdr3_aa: CASSLTPGGDSPLHF; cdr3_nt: TGCGCCAGCAGCTTGACCCCGGGGGGAGACTCACCCCTCCACTTT
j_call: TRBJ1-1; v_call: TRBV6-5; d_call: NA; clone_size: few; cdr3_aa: CASRPTGSGDTFF; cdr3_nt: TGTGCCAGCAGGCCGACTGGCTCTGGGGACACTTTCTTT
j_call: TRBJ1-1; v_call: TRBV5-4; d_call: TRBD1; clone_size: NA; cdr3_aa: CASSSGTGVSTEAFF; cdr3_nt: TGTGCCAGCAGCTCCGGGACAGGGGTCAGTACTGAAGCTTTCTTT
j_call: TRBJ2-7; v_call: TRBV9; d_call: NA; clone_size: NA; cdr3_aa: CASSVASTPYEQYF; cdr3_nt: TGTGCCAGCAGCGTAGCTAGCACCCCTTACGAGCAGTACTTC
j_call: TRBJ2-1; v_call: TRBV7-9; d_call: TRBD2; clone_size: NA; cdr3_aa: CASSSWTSGNEQFF; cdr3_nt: TGTGCCAGCAGCTCCTGGACTAGCGGGAATGAGCAGTTCTTC
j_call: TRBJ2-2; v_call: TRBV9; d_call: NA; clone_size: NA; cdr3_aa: CASSPSVAGELFF; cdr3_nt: TGTGCCAGCAGCCCCTCGGTCGCCGGGGAGCTGTTTTTT
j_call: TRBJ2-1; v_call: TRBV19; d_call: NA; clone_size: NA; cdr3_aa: CASRGDWGLNEQFF; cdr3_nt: TGTGCCAGTAGAGGGGATTGGGGCCTAAATGAGCAGTTCTTC
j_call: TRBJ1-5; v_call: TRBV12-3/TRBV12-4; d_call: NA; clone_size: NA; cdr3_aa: CASTLQNQPQHF; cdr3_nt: TGTGCCAGCACCCTACAGAATCAGCCCCAGCATTTT
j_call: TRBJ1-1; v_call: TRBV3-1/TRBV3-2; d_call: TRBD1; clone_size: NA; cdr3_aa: CASSQDRGPLNTEAFF; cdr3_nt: TGTGCCAGCAGCCAAGACAGGGGGCCTTTGAACACTGAAGCTTTCTTT
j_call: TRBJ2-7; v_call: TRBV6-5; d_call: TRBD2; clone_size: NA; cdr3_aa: CASSYRPSGHEQYF; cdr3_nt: TGTGCCAGCAGTTACCGACCTAGCGGGCACGAGCAGTACTTC
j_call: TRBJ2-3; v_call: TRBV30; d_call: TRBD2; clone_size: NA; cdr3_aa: CAWSELAAFTDTQYF; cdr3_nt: TGTGCCTGGAGCGAACTAGCGGCTTTCACAGATACGCAGTATTTT
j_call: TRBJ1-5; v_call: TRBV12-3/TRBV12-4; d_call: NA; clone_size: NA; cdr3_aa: CASSPGENQPQHF; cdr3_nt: TGTGCCAGCAGCCCAGGGGAGAATCAGCCCCAGCATTTT
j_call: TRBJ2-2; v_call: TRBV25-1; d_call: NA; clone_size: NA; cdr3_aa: CASTLSGVQTGELFF; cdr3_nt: TGTGCCAGCACTCTCTCCGGGGTTCAGACCGGGGAGCTGTTTTTT
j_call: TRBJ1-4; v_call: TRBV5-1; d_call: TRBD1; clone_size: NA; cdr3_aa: CASSSLTGATNEKLFF; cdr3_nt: TGCGCCAGCAGTAGCTTAACAGGGGCAACTAATGAAAAACTGTTTTTT
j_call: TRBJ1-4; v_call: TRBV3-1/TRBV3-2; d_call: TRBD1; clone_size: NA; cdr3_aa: CASSQSGGGEKLFF; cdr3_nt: TGTGCCAGCAGCCAATCAGGGGGCGGGGAAAAACTGTTTTTT
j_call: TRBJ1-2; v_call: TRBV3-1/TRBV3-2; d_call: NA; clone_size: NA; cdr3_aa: CASSQARGRNYGYTF; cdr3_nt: TGTGCCAGCAGCCAAGCACGGGGTAGGAACTATGGCTACACCTTC
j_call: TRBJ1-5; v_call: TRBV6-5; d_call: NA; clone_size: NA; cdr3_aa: CASRTTGRPQHF; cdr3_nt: TGTGCCAGCAGGACGACAGGACGGCCCCAGCATTTT
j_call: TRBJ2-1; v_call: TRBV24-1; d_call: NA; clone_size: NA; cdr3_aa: CATSVGGNEQFF; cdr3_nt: TGTGCCACCAGTGTCGGGGGCAATGAGCAGTTCTTC
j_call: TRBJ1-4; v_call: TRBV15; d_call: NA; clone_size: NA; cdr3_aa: CATSRDPSATNEKLFF; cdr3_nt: TGTGCCACCAGCAGAGATCCCAGTGCAACTAATGAAAAACTGTTTTTT
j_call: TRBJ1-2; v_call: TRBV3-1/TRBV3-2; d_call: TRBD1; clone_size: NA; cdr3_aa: CASNGRDRDGYTF; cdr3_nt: TGTGCCAGCAACGGGCGGGACAGGGACGGCTACACCTTC
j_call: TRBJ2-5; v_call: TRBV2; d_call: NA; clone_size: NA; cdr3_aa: CASTSVPGSGETQYF; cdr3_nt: TGTGCCAGCACCTCCGTCCCAGGGTCTGGAGAGACCCAGTACTTC
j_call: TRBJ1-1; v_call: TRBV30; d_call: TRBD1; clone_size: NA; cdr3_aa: CALYRGRLNTEAFF; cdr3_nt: TGTGCCTTATACAGGGGCCGCTTGAACACTGAAGCTTTCTTT
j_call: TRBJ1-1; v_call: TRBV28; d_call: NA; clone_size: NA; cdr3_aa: CASSHHRGVGTEAFF; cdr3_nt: TGTGCCAGCAGCCATCATCGGGGGGTCGGCACTGAAGCTTTCTTT